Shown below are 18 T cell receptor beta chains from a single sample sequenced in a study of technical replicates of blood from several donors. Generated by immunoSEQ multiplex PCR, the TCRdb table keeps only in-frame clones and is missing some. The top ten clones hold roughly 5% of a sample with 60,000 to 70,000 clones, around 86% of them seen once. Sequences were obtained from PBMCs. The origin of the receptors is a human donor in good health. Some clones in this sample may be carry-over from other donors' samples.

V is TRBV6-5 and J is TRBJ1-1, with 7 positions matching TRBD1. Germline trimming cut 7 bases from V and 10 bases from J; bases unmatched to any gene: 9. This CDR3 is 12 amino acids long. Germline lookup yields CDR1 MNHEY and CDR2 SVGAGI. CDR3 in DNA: TGTGCCAGCACCGGGACAGCCGGAGGAGCTTTCTTT. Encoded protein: CASTGTAGGAFF.

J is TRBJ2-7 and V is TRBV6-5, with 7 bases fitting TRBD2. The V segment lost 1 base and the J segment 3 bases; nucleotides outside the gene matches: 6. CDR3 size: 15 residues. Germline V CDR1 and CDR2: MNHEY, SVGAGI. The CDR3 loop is CASSYLGGSGYEQYF. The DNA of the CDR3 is TGTGCCAGCAGTTACTTGGGCGGGAGTGGCTACGAGCAGTACTTC.

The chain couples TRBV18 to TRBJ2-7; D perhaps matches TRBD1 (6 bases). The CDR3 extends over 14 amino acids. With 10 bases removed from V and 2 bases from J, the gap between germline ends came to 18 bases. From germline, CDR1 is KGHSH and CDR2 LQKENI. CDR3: CAKPGFEGAYEQYF. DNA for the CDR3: TGTGCCAAACCGGGGTTCGAGGGGGCCTACGAGCAGTACTTC.

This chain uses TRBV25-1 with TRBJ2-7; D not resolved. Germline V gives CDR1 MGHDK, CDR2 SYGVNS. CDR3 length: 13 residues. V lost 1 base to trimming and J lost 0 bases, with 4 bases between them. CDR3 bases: TGTGCCAGCAGTGAATCGGGCTCCTACGAGCAGTACTTC. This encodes CASSESGSYEQYF.

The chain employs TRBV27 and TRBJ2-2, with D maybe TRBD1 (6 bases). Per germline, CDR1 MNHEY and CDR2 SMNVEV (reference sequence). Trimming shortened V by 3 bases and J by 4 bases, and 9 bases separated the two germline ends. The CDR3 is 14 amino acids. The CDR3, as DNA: TGTGCCAGCAGTTTCAACAGGGTCACCGGGGAGCTGTTTTTT. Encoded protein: CASSFNRVTGELFF.

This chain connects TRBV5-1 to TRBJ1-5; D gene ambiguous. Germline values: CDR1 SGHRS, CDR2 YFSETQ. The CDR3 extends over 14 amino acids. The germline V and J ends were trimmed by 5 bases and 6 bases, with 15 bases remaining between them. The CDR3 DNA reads TGCGCCAGCAGTAACGGGGTTGAGGGTCAGCCCCAGCATTTT. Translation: CASSNGVEGQPQHF.

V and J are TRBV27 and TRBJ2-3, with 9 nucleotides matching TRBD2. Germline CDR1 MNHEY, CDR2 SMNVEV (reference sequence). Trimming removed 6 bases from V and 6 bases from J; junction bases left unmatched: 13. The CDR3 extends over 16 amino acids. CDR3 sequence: CASSLPGLASGDTQYF. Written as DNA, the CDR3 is TGTGCCAGCAGCCTTCCGGGACTAGCCTCGGGGGATACGCAGTATTTT.

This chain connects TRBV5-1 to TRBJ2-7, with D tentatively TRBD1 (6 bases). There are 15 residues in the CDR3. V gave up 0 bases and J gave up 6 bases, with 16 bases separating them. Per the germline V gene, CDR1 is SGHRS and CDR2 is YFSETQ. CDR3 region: CASSLDWGRSGEQYF. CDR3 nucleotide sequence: TGCGCCAGCAGCTTGGATTGGGGGCGAAGTGGCGAGCAGTACTTC.

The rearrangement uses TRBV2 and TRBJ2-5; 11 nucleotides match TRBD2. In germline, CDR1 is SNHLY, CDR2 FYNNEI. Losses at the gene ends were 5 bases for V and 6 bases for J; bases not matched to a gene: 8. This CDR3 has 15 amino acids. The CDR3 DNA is TGTGCCAGCAGTACTAGCGGGGGCAGCGTCAAGACCCAGTACTTC. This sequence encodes CASSTSGGSVKTQYF.

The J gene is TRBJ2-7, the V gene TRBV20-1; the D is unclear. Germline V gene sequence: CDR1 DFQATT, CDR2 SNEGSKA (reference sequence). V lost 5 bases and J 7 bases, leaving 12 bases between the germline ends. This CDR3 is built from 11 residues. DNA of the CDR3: TGCAGTGCTGCCCTGGCCGAAGAGCAGTACTTC. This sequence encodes CSAALAEEQYF.

As DNA, the CDR3 is TGTGCCAGCAGCCCAGAAGCCTGGGCCCCTAGCAATCAGCCCCAGCATTTT. Protein product: CASSPEAWAPSNQPQHF. The V and J genes are TRBV5-6 and TRBJ1-5; D is undetermined. Germline loops: CDR1 SGHDT, CDR2 YYEEEE. The CDR3 consists of 17 residues. Deletions cut 4 bases from V and 0 bases from J, with 17 bases between.

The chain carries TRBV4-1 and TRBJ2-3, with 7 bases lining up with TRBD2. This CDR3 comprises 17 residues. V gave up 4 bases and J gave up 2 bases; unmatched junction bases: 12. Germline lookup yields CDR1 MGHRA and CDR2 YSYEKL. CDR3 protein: CASSRSGGQRLTDTQYF. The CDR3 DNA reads TGCGCCAGCAGCCGATCGGGGGGTCAGCGCCTCACAGATACGCAGTATTTT.

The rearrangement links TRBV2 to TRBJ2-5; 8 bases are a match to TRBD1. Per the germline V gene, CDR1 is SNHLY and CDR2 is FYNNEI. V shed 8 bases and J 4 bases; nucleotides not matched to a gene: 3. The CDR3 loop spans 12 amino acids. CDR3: CASSQGAETQYF. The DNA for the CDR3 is TGTGCCAGCTCCCAGGGGGCAGAGACCCAGTACTTC. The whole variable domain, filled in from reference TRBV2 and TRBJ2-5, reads EPEVTQTPSHQVTQMGQEVILRCVPISNHLYFYWYRQILGQKVEFLVSFYNNEISEKSEIFDDQFSVERPDGSNFTLKIRSTKLEDSAMYFCASSQGAETQYFGPGTRLLVL.

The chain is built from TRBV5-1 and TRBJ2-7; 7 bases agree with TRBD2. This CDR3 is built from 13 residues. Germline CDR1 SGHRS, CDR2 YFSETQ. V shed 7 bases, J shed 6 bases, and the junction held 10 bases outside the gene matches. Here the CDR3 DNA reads TGCGCCAGCGGGGGACTAACCGACTCCGAGCAGTACTTC. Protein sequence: CASGGLTDSEQYF.

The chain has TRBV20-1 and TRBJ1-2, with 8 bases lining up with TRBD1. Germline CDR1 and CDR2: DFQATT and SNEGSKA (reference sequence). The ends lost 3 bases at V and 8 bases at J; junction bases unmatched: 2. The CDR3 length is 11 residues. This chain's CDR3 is CSARWTGGYTF. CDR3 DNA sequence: TGCAGTGCTAGGTGGACAGGGGGCTACACCTTC.

The CDR3 here is CASSDRAYNEQFF. DNA of the CDR3: TGTGCCAGCAGTGATCGTGCCTACAATGAGCAGTTCTTC. The chain carries TRBV6-1 and TRBJ2-1; D remains ambiguous. The length of the CDR3 is 13 residues. V was trimmed by 3 bases and J by 2 bases, leaving 5 bases between them. Germline assignment: CDR1 MNHNS and CDR2 SASEGT.

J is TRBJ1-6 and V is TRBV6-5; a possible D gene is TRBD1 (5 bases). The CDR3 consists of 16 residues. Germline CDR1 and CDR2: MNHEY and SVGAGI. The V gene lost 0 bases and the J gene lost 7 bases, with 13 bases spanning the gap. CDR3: CASSYSLQGGNSPLHF. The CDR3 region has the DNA TGTGCCAGCAGTTACTCCCTTCAGGGAGGCAATTCACCCCTCCACTTT.

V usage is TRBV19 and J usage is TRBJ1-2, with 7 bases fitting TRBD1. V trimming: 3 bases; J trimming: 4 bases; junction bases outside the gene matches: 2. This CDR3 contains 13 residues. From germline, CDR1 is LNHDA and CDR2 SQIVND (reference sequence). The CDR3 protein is CASSIGTAYGYTF. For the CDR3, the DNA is TGTGCCAGTAGTATCGGGACAGCCTATGGCTACACCTTC.